Listed here are 10 T cell receptor beta chains from one sample, sequenced in a study of neoadjuvant nivolumab and ipilimumab in lung cancer. Repertoires were generated with immunoSEQ multiplex PCR, while TCRdb's copy carries only in-frame clones and drops some. The repertoire holds some 38,000 clones, with 89% as singletons. Sample: peripheral blood, taken before neoadjuvant nivolumab, alone or with ipilimumab. Receptors were obtained from an adult with non-small cell lung cancer.

The V and J genes are TRBV5-5 and TRBJ2-3; TRBD2 agrees at 8 bases. V was clipped by 2 bases and J by 1 base; unmatched bases: 3. Germline-derived CDR1 and CDR2 are SGHKS and YYEKEE (reference sequence). This CDR3 spans 15 amino acids. CDR3 amino acids: CASSLTSGGTDTQYF. CDR3 nucleotides: TGTGCCAGCAGCTTAACTAGCGGAGGCACAGATACGCAGTATTTT.

The rearrangement links TRBV18 to TRBJ1-5; D ambiguous. The length of the CDR3 is 16 residues. Looked up from germline, CDR1 is KGHSH and CDR2 is LQKENI. V lost 6 bases and J lost 0, with 15 bases in between. The CDR3 sequence: CASSRGGRHSNQPQHF. The CDR3 DNA sequence: TGTGCCAGCTCCCGGGGAGGGCGCCATAGCAATCAGCCCCAGCATTTT.

The chain uses TRBV27 and TRBJ2-7, with 8 positions matching TRBD1. Germline V gene sequence: CDR1 MNHEY, CDR2 SMNVEV (reference sequence). This CDR3 region has 14 residues. Losses at the gene ends were 5 bases for V and 5 bases for J; bases not matched to a gene: 8. The CDR3 is CASSPLGQGNEQYF. CDR3 DNA: TGTGCCAGCAGTCCTCTAGGACAGGGTAACGAGCAGTACTTC.

This clone appeared a single time. The chain employs TRBV9 and TRBJ2-3, with a possible D match to TRBD2 (6 bases). Trimming stripped 2 bases from V and 3 bases from J, with 13 bases between. Germline assignment: CDR1 SGDLS and CDR2 YYNGEE. The CDR3 covers 15 residues. In nucleotides, the CDR3 is TGTGCCAGCAGCGTCAAGGGAGGAGTAACAGATACGCAGTATTTT. Amino acids: CASSVKGGVTDTQYF.

V gene TRBV11-2 combines with J gene TRBJ1-1; 7 bases are shared with TRBD1. The CDR3 totals 13 residues. CDR1 is SGHAT, CDR2 FQNNGV, per germline. V lost 5 bases to trimming and J lost 3 bases; unmatched junction nucleotides: 3. The CDR3 nucleotides are TGTGCCAGCAGCACCCAGGGGGACACTGAAGCTTTCTTT. The encoded protein is CASSTQGDTEAFF.

The J gene is TRBJ2-3, the V gene TRBV11-2, with D perhaps TRBD1 or TRBD2 (5 bases each). The CDR3 spans 15 residues. The V end was cut by 8 bases, the J end by 4 bases, with 19 bases between. Germline CDR1 is SGHAT and CDR2 is FQNNGV. CDR3 in DNA: TGTGCCAGCCGACACGGGGCGGAGCATCCAGATACGCAGTATTTT. It codes for CASRHGAEHPDTQYF.

This rearrangement joins TRBV5-1 to TRBJ1-1, with D possibly TRBD1 on 5 matching bases. The V gene's germline CDR1 is SGHRS and CDR2 YFSETQ. Trimming cost V 2 bases and J 1 base, with 6 bases left between them. The CDR3 length is 13 residues. CDR3: CASSFQGNTEAFF. CDR3 bases: TGCGCCAGCAGCTTCCAGGGGAACACTGAAGCTTTCTTT.

This clone was seen a few times. The chain carries TRBV7-9 and TRBJ2-1; TRBD2 aligns across 9 bases. CDR3 length equals 16 residues. J gave up 0 bases and V 4 bases, and 4 bases lay outside the gene matches. The germline V gene encodes CDR1 SEHNR and CDR2 FQNEAQ (reference sequence). The CDR3 reads CASSYLSGSSYNEQFF. In DNA form, the CDR3 reads TGTGCCAGCAGCTACCTTAGCGGGAGCTCCTACAATGAGCAGTTCTTC.

The chain has TRBV7-3 and TRBJ2-3; 9 bases line up with TRBD2. The germline gives CDR1 SGHTA, CDR2 FQGTGA. The CDR3 sequence is 16 residues long. V dropped 1 base and J dropped 3; count of bases not matched to a gene: 5. DNA for the CDR3: TGTGCCAGCAGCTTAAATGCGGGAGGGTGGACAGATACGCAGTATTTT. Translated, it gives CASSLNAGGWTDTQYF.

The chain employs TRBV7-2 and TRBJ1-5, with unresolved D. Germline V CDR1 and CDR2: SGHTA, FQGNSA. The CDR3 is made up of 15 amino acids. Trimming removed 0 bases from V and 2 bases from J, with 8 bases in between. CDR3 nucleotide sequence: TGTGCCAGCAGCTTAGCAGGGTCGGGCAATCAGCCCCAGCATTTT. Translating it yields CASSLAGSGNQPQHF.